Listed below are T cell receptor beta chains from one sample, sequenced in a study of beta chain features in type 1 diabetes. Clones were read by immunoSEQ multiplex PCR, and TCRdb kept only the in-frame ones, dropping some. This sample has 970,000 or so clones, with 15% to 20% found just once. The sequenced sample was naive CD4+ T cells from blood. Receptors were obtained from a woman under 30 in good health. CDR3s include the opening cysteine and the closing phenylalanine or tryptophan. A D gene is named only where the DNA matches it firmly. For some rows the clone size is stated as once, few or many, or as a class when expanded; others skip it.

clone_size	j_call	d_call	v_call	cdr3_aa	cdr3_nt
few	TRBJ2-7	TRBD1	TRBV15	CATSRDLGQANYEQYF	TGTGCCACCAGCAGAGACTTGGGACAGGCGAACTACGAGCAGTACTTC
NA	TRBJ2-1	NA	TRBV28	CASKRRPTAYNEQFF	TGTGCCAGCAAACGCAGGCCTACCGCCTACAATGAGCAGTTCTTC
few	TRBJ2-5	NA	TRBV7-6	CASRLEETQYF	TGTGCCAGCAGACTGGAAGAGACCCAGTACTTC
few	TRBJ2-7	NA	TRBV4-3	CASSQDMASSYEQYF	TGCGCCAGCAGCCAAGACATGGCATCTAGCTACGAGCAGTACTTC
NA	TRBJ1-4	TRBD1	TRBV4-2	CASSQVRWRDGTGLVNGEKLFF	TGTGCCAGCAGCCAAGTGCGGTGGCGGGATGGGACAGGGTTGGTTAACGGAGAAAAACTGTTTTTT
NA	TRBJ2-1	TRBD2	TRBV9	CASSGPGLPYNEQFF	TGTGCCAGCAGCGGACCGGGACTACCTTACAATGAGCAGTTCTTC
few	TRBJ2-5	TRBD1	TRBV20-1	CSADREETQYF	TGCAGTGCTGACAGGGAAGAGACCCAGTACTTC
few	TRBJ2-3	TRBD2	TRBV9	CASSVGSGVLADTQYF	TGTGCCAGCAGCGTAGGTAGCGGGGTATTGGCAGATACGCAGTATTTT
NA	TRBJ2-2	TRBD1	TRBV29-1	CSVQGADRNTGELFF	TGCAGCGTTCAGGGGGCGGACAGAAACACCGGGGAGCTGTTTTTT
few	TRBJ2-5	NA	TRBV21-1	CASSSGEGDPYQETQYF	TGTGCCAGCAGCTCCGGAGAGGGAGACCCGTACCAAGAGACCCAGTACTTC
NA	TRBJ2-1	TRBD2	TRBV7-2	CASSSEAHLAGRLNEQFF	TGTGCCAGCAGCTCTGAGGCCCATCTAGCGGGTCGACTCAATGAGCAGTTCTTC
NA	TRBJ1-1	NA	TRBV6-6	CASRTEFVMNTEAFF	TGTGCCAGCAGGACTGAATTTGTCATGAACACTGAAGCTTTCTTT
few	TRBJ2-2	TRBD1	TRBV10-3	CAMKSAGTGNQIGGELFF	TGTGCCATGAAATCTGCCGGGACAGGGAATCAAATCGGCGGGGAGCTGTTTTTT
once	TRBJ2-3	TRBD2	TRBV6-6	CASSDTGGSDTQYF	TGTGCCAGCAGTGACACGGGAGGATCGGATACGCAGTATTTT
few	TRBJ2-1	TRBD2	TRBV15	CATSQTRGLAGVRSSYNEQFF	TGTGCCACCAGCCAAACACGGGGACTAGCGGGAGTAAGAAGCTCCTACAATGAGCAGTTCTTC
few	TRBJ2-7	TRBD1	TRBV11-1	CASSQDRGRLSEQYF	TGTGCCAGCAGCCAGGACAGGGGAAGACTTAGCGAGCAGTACTTC
NA	TRBJ1-2	NA	TRBV19	CASGGQPGRHGTNYGYTF	TGTGCCAGTGGAGGTCAACCGGGACGGCACGGGACTAACTATGGCTACACCTTC
NA	TRBJ2-1	NA	TRBV18	CASSPDRQYNEQFF	TGTGCCAGCTCACCCGACCGACAGTACAATGAGCAGTTCTTC
NA	TRBJ2-2	TRBD1	TRBV28	CASRGQGRTGELFF	TGTGCCAGCAGAGGACAGGGGAGGACCGGGGAGCTGTTTTTT
NA	TRBJ2-2	NA	TRBV5-4	CASSLDPAGNTGELFF	TGTGCCAGCAGCTTGGATCCGGCGGGGAACACCGGGGAGCTGTTTTTT
NA	TRBJ1-2	NA	TRBV19	CASSIGEPGRYTF	TGTGCCAGTAGTATAGGGGAGCCTGGCCGCTACACCTTC
NA	TRBJ1-5	NA	TRBV2	CASRQVHSNQPQHF	TGTGCCAGCAGGCAGGTCCATAGCAATCAGCCCCAGCATTTT
NA	TRBJ1-2	NA	TRBV7-2	CASSLHSYGYTF	TGTGCCAGCAGCCTACACAGTTATGGCTACACCTTC
NA	TRBJ2-1	TRBD2	TRBV7-8	CASSLGGLASEQFF	TGTGCCAGCAGCTTAGGAGGACTAGCGAGTGAGCAGTTCTTC
few	TRBJ2-1	TRBD2	TRBV2	CASRGLAGLNEQFF	TGTGCCAGCCGCGGACTAGCGGGACTCAATGAGCAGTTCTTC
NA	TRBJ2-5	NA	TRBV2	CASSDYQETQYF	TGTGCCAGCAGTGATTACCAAGAGACCCAGTACTTC
NA	TRBJ2-3	NA	TRBV7-3	CASSIGPTDTQYF	TGTGCCAGCAGCATTGGACCGACAGATACGCAGTATTTT
few	TRBJ2-3	TRBD1	TRBV4-2	CASSFAGGQGSSNTQYF	TGTGCCAGCAGCTTCGCCGGGGGACAGGGGTCCTCAAATACGCAGTATTTT
NA	TRBJ1-5	NA	TRBV15	CATSPDFSNQPQHF	TGTGCCACCAGTCCGGACTTTAGCAATCAGCCCCAGCATTTT
NA	TRBJ1-5	NA	TRBV19	CASSVRARSDQPQHF	TGTGCCAGTAGTGTCCGGGCGAGGTCAGATCAGCCCCAGCATTTT
NA	TRBJ1-1	NA	TRBV18	CASSLSTGLNTEAFF	TGTGCCAGCTCACTTAGCACAGGGCTGAACACTGAAGCTTTCTTT
few	TRBJ2-1	TRBD2	TRBV7-9	CASSLGGSSNEQFF	TGTGCCAGCAGCTTAGGCGGGAGTAGCAATGAGCAGTTCTTC
few	TRBJ2-2	TRBD2	TRBV5-4	CASSSGTSTGELFF	TGTGCCAGCAGCTCAGGGACTAGCACCGGGGAGCTGTTTTTT
few	TRBJ1-3	TRBD1	TRBV10-3	CAIRDRGSPIAGNTIYF	TGTGCCATCCGGGACAGGGGGTCCCCAATCGCTGGAAACACCATATATTTT
few	TRBJ2-5	TRBD2	TRBV7-2	CASSLAETSGQETQYF	TGTGCCAGCAGCTTAGCGGAGACTAGCGGTCAAGAGACCCAGTACTTC
NA	TRBJ2-1	TRBD2	TRBV5-1	CASASRTSGNNEQFF	TGCGCCAGCGCATCCCGGACTAGCGGGAACAATGAGCAGTTCTTC
NA	TRBJ2-1	NA	TRBV5-1	CASSLRSSSYNEQFF	TGCGCCAGCAGCTTGAGGTCCAGCTCCTACAATGAGCAGTTCTTC
few	TRBJ2-5	NA	TRBV18	CASSPREGGFGTQYF	TGTGCCAGCTCACCACGCGAGGGGGGATTTGGGACCCAGTACTTC
NA	TRBJ2-7	NA	TRBV6-1	CASSEKQGRGEQYF	TGTGCCAGCAGTGAAAAGCAGGGTCGGGGCGAGCAGTACTTC
few	TRBJ1-2	NA	TRBV10-2	CASSDSRGGYGYTF	TGCGCCAGCAGTGACTCGAGAGGGGGATATGGCTACACCTTC
few	TRBJ2-7	NA	TRBV27	CASSGPYEQYF	TGTGCCAGCTCCGGTCCCTACGAGCAGTACTTC
NA	TRBJ2-1	NA	TRBV6-6	CASSSYGPSKQFF	TGTGCCAGCAGTTCGTATGGACCATCCAAGCAGTTCTTC
once	TRBJ1-5	NA	TRBV19	CASSPQVTGSGNQPQHF	TGTGCCAGTAGTCCCCAGGTCACAGGTTCGGGCAATCAGCCCCAGCATTTT
few	TRBJ2-3	TRBD2	TRBV13	CASSYLAGPGADTQYF	TGTGCCAGCAGCTACCTAGCGGGGCCCGGGGCAGATACGCAGTATTTT
NA	TRBJ1-1	NA	TRBV18	CASSPREGLSEAFF	TGTGCCAGCTCACCACGGGAGGGACTGTCTGAAGCTTTCTTT
NA	TRBJ2-1	TRBD2	TRBV11-2	CASSFRTSDYNEQFF	TGTGCCAGCAGCTTTAGGACTAGCGATTACAATGAGCAGTTCTTC